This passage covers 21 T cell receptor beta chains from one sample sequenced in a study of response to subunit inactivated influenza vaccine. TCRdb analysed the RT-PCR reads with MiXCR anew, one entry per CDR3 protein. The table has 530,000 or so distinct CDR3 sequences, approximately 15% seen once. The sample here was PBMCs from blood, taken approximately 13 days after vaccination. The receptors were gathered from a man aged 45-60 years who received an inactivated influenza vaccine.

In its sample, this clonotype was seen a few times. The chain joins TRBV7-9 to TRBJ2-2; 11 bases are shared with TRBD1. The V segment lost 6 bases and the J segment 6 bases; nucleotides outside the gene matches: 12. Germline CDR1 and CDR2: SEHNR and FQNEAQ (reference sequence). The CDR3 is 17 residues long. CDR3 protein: CASRRTGGVPGAGELFF. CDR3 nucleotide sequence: TGTGCCAGCAGAAGGACAGGGGGCGTGCCGGGGGCCGGGGAGCTGTTTTTT.

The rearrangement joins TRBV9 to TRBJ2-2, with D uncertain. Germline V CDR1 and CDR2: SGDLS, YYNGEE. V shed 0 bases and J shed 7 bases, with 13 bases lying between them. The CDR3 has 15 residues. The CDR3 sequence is CASSVGWEGIGELFF. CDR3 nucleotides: TGTGCCAGCAGCGTAGGTTGGGAAGGGATCGGGGAGCTGTTTTTT.

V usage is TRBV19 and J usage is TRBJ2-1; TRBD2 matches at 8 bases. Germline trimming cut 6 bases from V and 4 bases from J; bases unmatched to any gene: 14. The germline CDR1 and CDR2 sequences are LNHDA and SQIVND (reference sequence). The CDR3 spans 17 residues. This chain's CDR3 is CASRRGTRGNKYNEQFF. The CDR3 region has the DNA TGTGCCAGTAGGCGTGGGACTAGAGGGAATAAATACAATGAGCAGTTCTTC.

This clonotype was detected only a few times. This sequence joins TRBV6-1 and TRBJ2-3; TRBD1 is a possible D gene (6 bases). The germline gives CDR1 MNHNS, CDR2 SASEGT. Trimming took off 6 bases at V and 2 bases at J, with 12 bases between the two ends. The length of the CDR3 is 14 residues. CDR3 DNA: TGTGCCAGCAGACCTCGACAGGCCACAGATACGCAGTATTTT. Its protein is CASRPRQATDTQYF.

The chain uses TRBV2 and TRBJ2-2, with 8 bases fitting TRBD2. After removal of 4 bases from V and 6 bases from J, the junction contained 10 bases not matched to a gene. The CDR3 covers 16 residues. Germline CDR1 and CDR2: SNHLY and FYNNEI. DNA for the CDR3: TGTGCCAGCAGTGCGTACGTGTCGGGAGGGCCCGGGGAGCTGTTTTTT. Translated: CASSAYVSGGPGELFF.

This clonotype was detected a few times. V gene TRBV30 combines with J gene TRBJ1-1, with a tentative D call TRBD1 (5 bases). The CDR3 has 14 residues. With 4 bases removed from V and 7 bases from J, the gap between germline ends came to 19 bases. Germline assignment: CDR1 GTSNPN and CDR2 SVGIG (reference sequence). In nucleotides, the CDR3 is TGTGCCTGGAACCCGACCCCGGGACGTGGTGAAGCTTTCTTT. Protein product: CAWNPTPGRGEAFF. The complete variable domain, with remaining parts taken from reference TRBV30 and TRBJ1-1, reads SQTIHQWPATLVQPVGSPLSLECTVEGTSNPNLYWYRQAAGRGLQLLFYSVGIGQISSEVPQNLSASRPQDRQFILSSKKLLLSDSGFYLCAWNPTPGRGEAFFGQGTRLTVV.

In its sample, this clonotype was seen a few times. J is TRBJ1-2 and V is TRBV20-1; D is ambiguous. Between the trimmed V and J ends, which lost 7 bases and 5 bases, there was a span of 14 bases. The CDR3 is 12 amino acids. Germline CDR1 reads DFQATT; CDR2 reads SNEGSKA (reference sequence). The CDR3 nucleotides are TGCAGTGGAGACGGGGAAAGTTATGGCTACACCTTC. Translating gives CSGDGESYGYTF.

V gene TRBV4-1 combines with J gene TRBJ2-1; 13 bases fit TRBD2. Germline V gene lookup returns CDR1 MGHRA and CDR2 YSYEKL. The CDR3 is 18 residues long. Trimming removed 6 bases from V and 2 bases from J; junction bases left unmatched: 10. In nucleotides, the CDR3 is TGCGCCAGCAGTCGTCGGGGACTAGCGGGACCTACCTACAATGAGCAGTTCTTC. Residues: CASSRRGLAGPTYNEQFF.

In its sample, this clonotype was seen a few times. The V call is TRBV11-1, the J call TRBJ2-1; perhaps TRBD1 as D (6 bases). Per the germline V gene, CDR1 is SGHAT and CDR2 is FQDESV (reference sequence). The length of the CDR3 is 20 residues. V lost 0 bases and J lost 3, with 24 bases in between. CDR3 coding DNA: TGTGCCAGCAGCTTAGCAGCAGGATGGGGCCGGGACAATTACTACAATGAGCAGTTCTTC. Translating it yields CASSLAAGWGRDNYYNEQFF.

CDR3 nucleotide sequence: TGCAGTGCTGCAGCAGGCTTAGCGGGATACTCCTACAATGAGCAGTTCTTC. Its translation is CSAAAGLAGYSYNEQFF. The chain uses TRBV20-1 and TRBJ2-1; 8 bases match TRBD2. Trimming removed 5 bases from V and 0 bases from J; junction bases left unmatched: 12. Per the germline V gene, CDR1 is DFQATT and CDR2 is SNEGSKA (reference sequence). There are 17 residues in the CDR3.

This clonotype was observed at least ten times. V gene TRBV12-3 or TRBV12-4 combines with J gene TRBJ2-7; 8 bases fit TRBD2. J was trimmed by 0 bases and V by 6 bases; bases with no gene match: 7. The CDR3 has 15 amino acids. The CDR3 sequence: CASSLGSGSSYEQYF. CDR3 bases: TGTGCCAGCAGCCTAGGCAGCGGGAGCTCCTACGAGCAGTACTTC.

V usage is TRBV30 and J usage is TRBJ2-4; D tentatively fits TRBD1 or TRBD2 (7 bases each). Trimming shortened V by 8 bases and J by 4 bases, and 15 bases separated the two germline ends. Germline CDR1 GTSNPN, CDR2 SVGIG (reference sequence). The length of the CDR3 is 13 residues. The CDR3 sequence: CAGGQGGKNIQYF. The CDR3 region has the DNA TGTGCCGGAGGGCAGGGGGGGAAAAACATTCAGTACTTC.

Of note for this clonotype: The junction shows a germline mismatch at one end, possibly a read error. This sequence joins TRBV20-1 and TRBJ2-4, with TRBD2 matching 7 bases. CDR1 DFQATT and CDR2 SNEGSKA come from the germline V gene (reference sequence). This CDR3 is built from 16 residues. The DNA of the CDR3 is TGCTGTGCTAGAGATCGGGGGGTTGGAGCCAAAAACATTCAGTACTTC. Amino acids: CCARDRGVGAKNIQYF.

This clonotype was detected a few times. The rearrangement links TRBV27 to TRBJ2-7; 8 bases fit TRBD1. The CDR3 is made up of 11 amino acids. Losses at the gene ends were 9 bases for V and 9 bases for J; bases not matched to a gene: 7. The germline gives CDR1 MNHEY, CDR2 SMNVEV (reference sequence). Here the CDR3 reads CASGQGFVQYF. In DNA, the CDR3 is TGTGCCAGTGGACAGGGCTTCGTGCAGTACTTC.

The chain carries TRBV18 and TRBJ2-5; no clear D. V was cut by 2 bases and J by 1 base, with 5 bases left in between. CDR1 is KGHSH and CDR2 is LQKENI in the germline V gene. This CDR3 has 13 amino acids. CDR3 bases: TGTGCCAGCTCACCAATGAGCCAAGAGACCCAGTACTTC. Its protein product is CASSPMSQETQYF.

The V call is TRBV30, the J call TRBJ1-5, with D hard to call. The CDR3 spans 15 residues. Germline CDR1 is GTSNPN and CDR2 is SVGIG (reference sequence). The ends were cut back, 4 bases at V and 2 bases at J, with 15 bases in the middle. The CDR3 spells CAWTMKEVGNQPQHF. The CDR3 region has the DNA TGTGCCTGGACCATGAAGGAGGTTGGCAATCAGCCCCAGCATTTT.

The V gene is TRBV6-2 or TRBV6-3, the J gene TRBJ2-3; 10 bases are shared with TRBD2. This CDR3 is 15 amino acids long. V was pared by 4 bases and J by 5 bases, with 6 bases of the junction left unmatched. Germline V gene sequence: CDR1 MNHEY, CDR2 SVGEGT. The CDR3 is CASSSWLAGEDTQYF. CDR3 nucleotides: TGTGCCAGCAGTTCGTGGCTAGCGGGGGAAGATACGCAGTATTTT.

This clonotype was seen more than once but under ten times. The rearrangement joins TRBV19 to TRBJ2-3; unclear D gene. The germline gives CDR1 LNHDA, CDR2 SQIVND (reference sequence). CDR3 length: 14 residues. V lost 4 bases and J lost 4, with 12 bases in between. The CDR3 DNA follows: TGTGCCAGTAGTACCTGGACGGCCGCAGATACGCAGTATTTT. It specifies CASSTWTAADTQYF.

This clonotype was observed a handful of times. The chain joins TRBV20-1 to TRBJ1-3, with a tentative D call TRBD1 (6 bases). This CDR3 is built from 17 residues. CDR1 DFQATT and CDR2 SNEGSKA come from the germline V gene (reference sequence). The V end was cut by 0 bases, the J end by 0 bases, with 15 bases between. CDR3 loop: CSAREANRVTSGNTIYF. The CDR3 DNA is TGCAGTGCTAGAGAAGCGAACAGGGTTACCTCTGGAAACACCATATATTTT.

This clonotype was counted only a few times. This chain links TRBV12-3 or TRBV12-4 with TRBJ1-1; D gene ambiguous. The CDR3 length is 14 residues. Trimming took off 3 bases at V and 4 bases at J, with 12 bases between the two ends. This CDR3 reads CASSFRSRPTEAFF. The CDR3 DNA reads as TGTGCCAGCAGTTTTCGGTCCCGGCCCACTGAAGCTTTCTTT.

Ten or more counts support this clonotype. CDR3 protein: CASSLEPGNYGYTF. For the CDR3, the DNA is TGCGCCAGCAGCTTGGAACCCGGGAACTATGGCTACACCTTC. This rearrangement joins TRBV5-1 to TRBJ1-2; unclear D gene. Between the trimmed V and J ends, which lost 0 bases and 2 bases, there was a span of 8 bases. Germline-derived CDR1 and CDR2 are SGHRS and YFSETQ. CDR3 length equals 14 residues.